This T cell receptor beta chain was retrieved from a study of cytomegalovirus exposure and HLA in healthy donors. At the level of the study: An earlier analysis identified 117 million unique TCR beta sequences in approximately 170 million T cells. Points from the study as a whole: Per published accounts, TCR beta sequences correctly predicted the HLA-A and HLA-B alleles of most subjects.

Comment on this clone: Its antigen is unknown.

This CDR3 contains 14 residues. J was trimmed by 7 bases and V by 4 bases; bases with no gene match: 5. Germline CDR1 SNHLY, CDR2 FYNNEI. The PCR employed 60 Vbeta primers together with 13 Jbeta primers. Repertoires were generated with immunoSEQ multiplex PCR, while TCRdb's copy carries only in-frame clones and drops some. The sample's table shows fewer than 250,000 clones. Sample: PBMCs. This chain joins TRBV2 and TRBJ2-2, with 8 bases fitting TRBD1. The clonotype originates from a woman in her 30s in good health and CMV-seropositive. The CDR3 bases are TGTGCCAGCAGTGGAAGGACAGGGTACGGGGAGCTGTTTTTT. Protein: CASSGRTGYGELFF.